These 28 T cell receptor beta chains share one sample of origin, sequenced in a study of Ad26.COV2.S vaccination and SARS-CoV-2 variants. Treatment specified: about 20 received Ad26.COV2.S at low or high dose, single or two shots; about 5 received placebo; per-sample allocation not given. At day 63 after the first vaccine or placebo injection, samples were drawn. Assay used: immunoSEQ multiplex PCR; TCRdb lists only in-frame clones, some missing. The repertoire holds about half a million clones, with roughly nine tenths as singletons. The material was peripheral blood, obtained in a trial of Ad26.COV2.S vaccine versus placebo. The receptors were sampled from a person aged 18-65 years who received the Ad26.COV2.S COVID-19 vaccine or a placebo.

The rearrangement uses TRBV19 and TRBJ1-4, with D possibly TRBD1 on 5 matching bases. V was cut by 5 bases and J by 8 bases, with 12 bases left in between. Germline V CDR1 and CDR2: LNHDA, SQIVND (reference sequence). The CDR3 sequence is 13 residues long. The CDR3 nucleotides are TGTGCCAGTAGTCCGCAGGGTTGGGAAAAACTGTTTTTT. This gives the protein CASSPQGWEKLFF.

This clone was seen a single time. The V gene is TRBV6-6, the J gene TRBJ1-2; D is unclear. Germline V CDR1 and CDR2: MNHNY, SVGAGI (reference sequence). The CDR3 contains 11 residues. The germline V and J ends were trimmed by 8 bases and 7 bases, with 11 bases remaining between them. The CDR3 loop reads CASQEGGGYTF. The CDR3 DNA reads as TGTGCCAGCCAGGAGGGAGGTGGCTACACCTTC.

This clone was detected only once. The chain recombines TRBV7-8 with TRBJ1-2; D unclear. V lost 1 base, J lost 4 bases, and 16 bases lay in between. The CDR3 runs to 16 residues. Germline V gene lookup returns CDR1 SGHVS and CDR2 FQNEAQ. As DNA, the CDR3 is TGTGCCAGCAGCTTAGAGATCCGGGGTCTGGGCTATGGCTACACCTTC. The encoded protein is CASSLEIRGLGYGYTF.

The chain links TRBV7-2 to TRBJ2-7; D might be TRBD2 (6 bases). V was clipped by 5 bases and J by 7 bases, with 15 bases between them. Germline V gene sequence: CDR1 SGHTA, CDR2 FQGNSA. The CDR3 covers 13 residues. The CDR3 nucleotides are TGTGCCAGCAGCCCCGGGCCGGAGGGAGAGCAGTACTTC. This sequence encodes CASSPGPEGEQYF. The full variable domain, with the rest looked up from reference TRBV7-2 and TRBJ2-7, is GAGVSQSPSNKVTEKGKDVELRCDPISGHTALYWYRQSLGQGLEFLIYFQGNSAPDKSGLPSDRFSAERTGGSVSTLTIQRTQQEDSAVYLCASSPGPEGEQYFGPGTRLTVT.

This clone showed up just once. The V gene is TRBV27, the J gene TRBJ2-1; no clear D gene. The V end lost 3 bases, the J end lost 0 bases, and 9 bases lay between the germline ends. The CDR3 extends over 15 amino acids. Germline V gene lookup returns CDR1 MNHEY and CDR2 SMNVEV (reference sequence). The CDR3 spells CASSLRLGSYNEQFF. As DNA, the CDR3 is TGTGCCAGCAGTTTGCGGCTAGGCTCCTACAATGAGCAGTTCTTC.

This chain joins TRBV29-1 and TRBJ2-7; the match to TRBD2 covers 7 bases. The germline CDR1 and CDR2 sequences are SQVTM and ANQGSEA. The CDR3 sequence is 12 residues long. V gave up 6 bases and J gave up 0 bases; unmatched junction bases: 2. In DNA, the CDR3 is TGCAGCGTGGGGGACTACTCCTACGAGCAGTACTTC. The encoded protein is CSVGDYSYEQYF.

This chain connects TRBV28 to TRBJ1-5; maybe TRBD1 (6 bases). Germline-derived CDR1 and CDR2 are MDHEN and SYDVKM. This CDR3 is built from 14 residues. The V and J ends lost 5 bases and 6 bases respectively, with 14 bases between them. CDR3: CASSPGGGPQPQHF. DNA for the CDR3: TGTGCCAGCAGTCCCGGCGGGGGGCCTCAGCCCCAGCATTTT. Full variable domain (outside the CDR3, taken from reference TRBV28 and TRBJ1-5): DVKVTQSSRYLVKRTGEKVFLECVQDMDHENMFWYRQDPGLGLRLIYFSYDVKMKEKGDIPEGYSVSREKKERFSLILESASTNQTSMYLCASSPGGGPQPQHFGDGTRLSIL.

The rearrangement joins TRBV7-9 to TRBJ1-1; D unresolved. The CDR3 has 11 amino acids. The germline V and J ends were trimmed by 5 bases and 7 bases, with 8 bases remaining between them. Germline-derived CDR1 and CDR2 are SEHNR and FQNEAQ (reference sequence). CDR3 residues: CASSAQLEAFF. The CDR3 DNA follows: TGTGCCAGCAGCGCACAGCTTGAAGCTTTCTTT.

For this clone: Other nucleotide sequences from this sample produce the same CDR3. V and J are TRBV5-1 and TRBJ1-5; D not resolved. The CDR3 consists of 14 residues. Germline V CDR1 and CDR2: SGHRS, YFSETQ. V lost 0 bases, J lost 0 bases, and 4 bases lay in between. CDR3 sequence: CASSLDVSNQPQHF. The DNA for the CDR3 is TGCGCCAGCAGCTTGGACGTTAGCAATCAGCCCCAGCATTTT.

The chain is built from TRBV5-1 and TRBJ1-1; D is possibly TRBD1 (6 bases). CDR3 length: 17 amino acids. V was cut by 3 bases and J by 4 bases, with 22 bases left in between. Looked up from germline, CDR1 is SGHRS and CDR2 is YFSETQ. DNA for the CDR3: TGCGCCAGCAGCTCGTCCCGGGACATGAATGGGGGCACTGAAGCTTTCTTT. Translating it yields CASSSSRDMNGGTEAFF.

The chain is built from TRBV19 and TRBJ1-1; no clear D gene. There are 16 residues in the CDR3. The germline V and J ends were trimmed by 7 bases and 0 bases, with 18 bases remaining between them. CDR1 LNHDA and CDR2 SQIVND come from the germline V gene (reference sequence). The CDR3 spells CASTNRSWYMNTEAFF. As DNA, the CDR3 is TGTGCCAGTACCAATAGGAGTTGGTACATGAACACTGAAGCTTTCTTT.

The chain has TRBV3-1 (or the pseudogene TRBV3-2) and TRBJ2-2, with D perhaps matching TRBD1 or TRBD2 (5 bases each). The CDR3 totals 17 residues. Germline V CDR1 and CDR2: LGHDT, YNNKEL (reference sequence). Trimming pared 0 bases from V and 6 bases from J, leaving 17 bases between. CDR3 protein: CASSQDFIRGSAGELFF. The CDR3 DNA reads as TGTGCCAGCAGCCAAGATTTCATTCGGGGCTCGGCCGGGGAGCTGTTTTTT.

The rearrangement uses TRBV29-1 and TRBJ1-5, with D possibly TRBD1 on 5 matching bases. Germline CDR1 reads SQVTM; CDR2 reads ANQGSEA. With 4 bases removed from V and 5 bases from J, the gap between germline ends came to 12 bases. The CDR3 totals 13 residues. This CDR3 reads CSVAGDRDQPQHF. DNA for the CDR3: TGCAGCGTTGCGGGGGATAGAGATCAGCCCCAGCATTTT.

This clone came up once. The chain uses TRBV7-8 and TRBJ1-3; unclear D gene. V was trimmed by 2 bases and J by 3 bases, leaving 17 bases between them. The germline gives CDR1 SGHVS, CDR2 FQNEAQ. CDR3 length: 17 residues. CDR3 DNA sequence: TGTGCCAGCAGCTTAAAATTTGCGTTTACACTTGGAAACACCATATATTTT. Protein product: CASSLKFAFTLGNTIYF.

The chain couples TRBV7-3 to TRBJ2-1; TRBD1 aligns across 9 bases. This CDR3 is 14 amino acids long. The V and J ends lost 5 bases and 9 bases, in that order; junction bases with no gene match: 8. Germline CDR1 and CDR2: SGHTA and FQGTGA. CDR3 coding DNA: TGTGCCAGCAGCCTCACAGGGGGCCCTGGTGAGCAGTTCTTC. Translation: CASSLTGGPGEQFF. Based on the CDR3 plus reference TRBV7-3 and TRBJ2-1, the full variable domain is GAGVSQTPSNKVTEKGKYVELRCDPISGHTALYWYRQSLGQGPEFLIYFQGTGAADDSGLPNDRFFAVRPEGSVSTLKIQRTERGDSAVYLCASSLTGGPGEQFFGPGTRLTVL.

J is TRBJ1-2 and V is TRBV5-4; D unclear. V was shortened by 3 bases and J by 5 bases, with 14 bases between the two germline ends. Germline CDR1 and CDR2: SGHNT and YYREEE (reference sequence). The CDR3 has 14 residues. For the CDR3, the DNA is TGTGCCAGCAGCTCCGGGATTTCCTCTTATGGCTACACCTTC. It encodes CASSSGISSYGYTF.

The rearrangement links TRBV9 to TRBJ1-4; 8 nucleotides align to TRBD1. Germline V gene data show CDR1 as SGDLS and CDR2 as YYNGEE. V dropped 4 bases and J dropped 4; count of bases not matched to a gene: 12. The length of the CDR3 is 17 residues. The CDR3 region is CASSPRTGTSGNEKLFF. The DNA for the CDR3 is TGTGCCAGCAGCCCCCGGACAGGGACTTCGGGTAATGAAAAACTGTTTTTT.

The sample holds a few counts of this clone. The chain carries TRBV3-1 (or the pseudogene TRBV3-2) and TRBJ1-1; tentatively, D is TRBD1 (6 bases). V was clipped by 7 bases and J by 0 bases, with 12 bases between them. The CDR3 contains 14 residues. Germline CDR1 reads LGHDT; CDR2 reads YNNKEL (reference sequence). The CDR3 DNA is TGTGCCAGCACCGAGACAGGCCTGAACACTGAAGCTTTCTTT. The encoded protein is CASTETGLNTEAFF.

CDR3 loop: CASSRPRDNQPQHF. As DNA, the CDR3 is TGTGCCAGTAGTAGGCCCAGGGACAATCAGCCCCAGCATTTT. The chain recombines TRBV19 with TRBJ1-5; tentatively, D is TRBD1 (5 bases). V lost 4 bases to trimming and J lost 3 bases, with 10 bases between them. The CDR3 sequence is 14 residues long. Looked up from germline, CDR1 is LNHDA and CDR2 is SQIVND (reference sequence).

The chain couples TRBV18 to TRBJ2-5; 8 nucleotides align to TRBD2. CDR3 size: 15 residues. V lost 2 bases to trimming and J lost 6 bases; unmatched junction nucleotides: 8. From germline, CDR1 is KGHSH and CDR2 LQKENI. The CDR3 bases are TGTGCCAGCTCACCAAGAGCGGGGGCAGGGCAGACCCAGTACTTC. This translates into CASSPRAGAGQTQYF. The complete variable domain, with remaining parts taken from reference TRBV18 and TRBJ2-5, reads NAGVMQNPRHLVRRRGQEARLRCSPMKGHSHVYWYRQLPEEGLKFMVYLQKENIIDESGMPKERFSAEFPKEGPSILRIQQVVRGDSAAYFCASSPRAGAGQTQYFGPGTRLLVL.

CDR3 coding DNA: TGCGCCAGCCATGACAGGGTCCCCTACGAGCAGTACTTC. Its translation is CASHDRVPYEQYF. The chain links TRBV5-1 to TRBJ2-7; 7 positions match TRBD1. This CDR3 has 13 residues. Germline values: CDR1 SGHRS, CDR2 YFSETQ. After removal of 7 bases from V and 2 bases from J, the junction contained 6 bases not matched to a gene.

This clone was detected ten times or more. Other DNA sequences in this sample translate to the same CDR3. This chain links TRBV7-2 with TRBJ2-5; D is uncertain. V was trimmed by 0 bases and J by 2 bases, leaving 4 bases between them. CDR1 SGHTA and CDR2 FQGNSA come from the germline V gene. CDR3 length equals 13 residues. CDR3 DNA sequence: TGTGCCAGCAGCTTAGCCCAACAAGAGACCCAGTACTTC. The encoded protein is CASSLAQQETQYF.

The rearrangement joins TRBV1 to TRBJ1-5. TRBV1 is shown as a pseudogene. The CDR3 is 20 amino acids. CDR3 sequence (DNA): TGCACCAGCAGCCAAGCCCGCTCGGGTAGACAAAACAAAAGCAATCAGCCCCAGCATTTT. Translating it yields CTSSQARSGRQNKSNQPQHF.

This clone was found once. The chain has TRBV6-2 or TRBV6-3 and TRBJ2-7; 8 bases match TRBD1. The ends lost 6 bases at V and 2 bases at J; junction bases unmatched: 6. CDR1 MNHEY and CDR2 SVGEGT come from the germline V gene. The CDR3 extends over 14 amino acids. Written as DNA, the CDR3 is TGTGCCAGCAGCCCGACAGGGGATACCTACGAGCAGTACTTC. It codes for CASSPTGDTYEQYF.

V and J are TRBV5-1 and TRBJ2-1, with D possibly matching TRBD1 (6 bases). This CDR3 region has 15 residues. Germline lookup yields CDR1 SGHRS and CDR2 YFSETQ. V was clipped by 0 bases and J by 1 base, with 8 bases between them. The CDR3 here is CASSLGGGSYNEQFF. The CDR3 coding sequence is TGCGCCAGCAGCTTGGGAGGGGGTTCCTACAATGAGCAGTTCTTC.

The rearrangement links TRBV28 to TRBJ2-7, with 11 bases identical to TRBD2. The J segment lost 7 bases and the V segment lost 5 bases, leaving 10 bases of the junction unmatched. The V gene's germline CDR1 is MDHEN and CDR2 SYDVKM. This CDR3 has 15 amino acids. CDR3 DNA: TGTGCCAGCAGTCTCGGTGCTAGCGGGAGGAAGGAGCAGTACTTC. The encoded protein is CASSLGASGRKEQYF. The variable domain in full, completed from reference TRBV28 and TRBJ2-7, reads DVKVTQSSRYLVKRTGEKVFLECVQDMDHENMFWYRQDPGLGLRLIYFSYDVKMKEKGDIPEGYSVSREKKERFSLILESASTNQTSMYLCASSLGASGRKEQYFGPGTRLTVT.

The chain joins TRBV11-2 to TRBJ2-1; weak D call: TRBD2 (5 bases). In germline, CDR1 is SGHAT, CDR2 FQNNGV. The germline V and J ends were trimmed by 3 bases and 8 bases, with 14 bases remaining between them. CDR3 length equals 14 residues. The CDR3: CASSLETSSYEQFF. In DNA, the CDR3 is TGTGCCAGCAGCTTGGAAACTAGTTCTTATGAGCAGTTCTTC. The whole variable domain, filled in from reference TRBV11-2 and TRBJ2-1, reads EAGVAQSPRYKIIEKRQSVAFWCNPISGHATLYWYQQILGQGPKLLIQFQNNGVVDDSQLPKDRFSAERLKGVDSTLKIQPAKLEDSAVYLCASSLETSSYEQFFGPGTRLTVL.

This clone has only a few counts. The chain employs TRBV6-2 or TRBV6-3 and TRBJ2-7, with TRBD2 identical over 7 bases. Germline CDR1 reads MNHEY; CDR2 reads SVGEGT. The V and J ends lost 2 bases and 3 bases, in that order; junction bases with no gene match: 4. There are 14 residues in the CDR3. The CDR3 nucleotides read TGTGCCAGCAGTTACGGACTAGGGAACTACGAGCAGTACTTC. Translated, it gives CASSYGLGNYEQYF.